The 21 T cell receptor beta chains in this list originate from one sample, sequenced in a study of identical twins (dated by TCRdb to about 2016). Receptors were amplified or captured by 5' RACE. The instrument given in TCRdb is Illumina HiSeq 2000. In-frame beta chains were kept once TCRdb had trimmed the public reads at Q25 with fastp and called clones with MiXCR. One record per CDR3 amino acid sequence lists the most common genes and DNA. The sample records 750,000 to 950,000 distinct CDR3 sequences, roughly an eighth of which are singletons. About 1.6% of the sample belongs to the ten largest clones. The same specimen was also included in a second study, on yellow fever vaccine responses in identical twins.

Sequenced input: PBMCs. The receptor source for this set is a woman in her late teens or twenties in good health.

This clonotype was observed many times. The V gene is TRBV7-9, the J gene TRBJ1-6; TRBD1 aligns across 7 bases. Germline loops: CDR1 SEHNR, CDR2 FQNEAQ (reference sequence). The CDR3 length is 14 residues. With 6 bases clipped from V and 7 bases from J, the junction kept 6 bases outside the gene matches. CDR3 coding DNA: TGTGCCAGCAGTCCTACAGGGGCAAATTCACCCCTCCACTTT. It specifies CASSPTGANSPLHF.

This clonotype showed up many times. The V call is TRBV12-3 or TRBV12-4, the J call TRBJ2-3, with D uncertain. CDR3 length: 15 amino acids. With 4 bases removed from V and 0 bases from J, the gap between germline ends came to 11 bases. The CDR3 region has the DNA TGTGCCAGCAGTTCCCCAACCCTCAGCACAGATACGCAGTATTTT. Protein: CASSSPTLSTDTQYF.

In DNA form, the CDR3 reads TGTGCCAGCAGTCATCCCCTGGCGGGAGGGAGGACCGGGGAGCTGTTTTTT. Protein product: CASSHPLAGGRTGELFF. The chain links TRBV6-2 or TRBV6-3 to TRBJ2-2; TRBD2 matches at 9 bases. The CDR3 runs to 17 residues. V shed 5 bases and J 5 bases; nucleotides not matched to a gene: 12. Germline V gene data show CDR1 as MNHEY and CDR2 as SVGEGT.

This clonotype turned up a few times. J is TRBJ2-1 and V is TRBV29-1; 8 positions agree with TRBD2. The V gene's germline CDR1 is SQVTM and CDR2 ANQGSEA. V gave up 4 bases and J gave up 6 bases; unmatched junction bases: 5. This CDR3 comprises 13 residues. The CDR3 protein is CSVGAGGSNEQFF. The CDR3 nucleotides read TGCAGCGTTGGTGCGGGAGGCAGCAATGAGCAGTTCTTC.

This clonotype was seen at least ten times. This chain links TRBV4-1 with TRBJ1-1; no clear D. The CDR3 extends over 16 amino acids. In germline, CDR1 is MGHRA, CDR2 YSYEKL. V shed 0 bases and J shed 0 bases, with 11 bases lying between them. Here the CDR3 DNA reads TGCGCCAGCAGCCAAGATGGGTACGGGTTGAACACTGAAGCTTTCTTT. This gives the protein CASSQDGYGLNTEAFF.

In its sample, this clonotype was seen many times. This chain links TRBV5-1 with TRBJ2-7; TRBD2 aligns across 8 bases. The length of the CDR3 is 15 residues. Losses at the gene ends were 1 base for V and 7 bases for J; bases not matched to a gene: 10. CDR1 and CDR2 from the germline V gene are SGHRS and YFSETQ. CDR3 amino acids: CASSLMPAGAGEQYF. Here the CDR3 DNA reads TGCGCCAGCAGCTTGATGCCAGCGGGAGCTGGAGAGCAGTACTTC. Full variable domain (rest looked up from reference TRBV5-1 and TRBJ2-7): KAGVTQTPRYLIKTRGQQVTLSCSPISGHRSVSWYQQTPGQGLQFLFEYFSETQRNKGNFPGRFSGRQFSNSRSEMNVSTLELGDSALYLCASSLMPAGAGEQYFGPGTRLTVT.

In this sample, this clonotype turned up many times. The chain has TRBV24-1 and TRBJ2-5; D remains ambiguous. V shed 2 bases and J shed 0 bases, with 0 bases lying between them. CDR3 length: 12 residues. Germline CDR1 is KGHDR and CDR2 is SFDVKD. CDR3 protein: CATSDYQETQYF. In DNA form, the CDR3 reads TGTGCCACCAGTGATTACCAAGAGACCCAGTACTTC.

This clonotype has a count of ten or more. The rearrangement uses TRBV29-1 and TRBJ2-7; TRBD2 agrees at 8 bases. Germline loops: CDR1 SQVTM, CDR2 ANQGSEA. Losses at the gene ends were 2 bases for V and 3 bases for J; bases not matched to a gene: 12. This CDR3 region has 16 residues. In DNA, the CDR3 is TGCAGCGTTGAAACACCGGGAGGGCCCGGGGGCTACGAGCAGTACTTC. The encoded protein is CSVETPGGPGGYEQYF.

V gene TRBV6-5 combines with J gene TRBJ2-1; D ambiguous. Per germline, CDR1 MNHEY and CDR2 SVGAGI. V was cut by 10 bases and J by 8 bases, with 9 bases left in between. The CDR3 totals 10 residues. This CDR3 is CATQEDEQFF. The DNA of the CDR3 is TGTGCCACCCAAGAGGATGAGCAGTTCTTC.

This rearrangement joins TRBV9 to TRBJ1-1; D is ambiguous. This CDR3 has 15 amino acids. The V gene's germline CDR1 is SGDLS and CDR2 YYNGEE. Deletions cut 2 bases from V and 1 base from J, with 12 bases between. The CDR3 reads CASSVRGHRNTEAFF. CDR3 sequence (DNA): TGTGCCAGCAGCGTTCGGGGTCACCGGAACACTGAAGCTTTCTTT.

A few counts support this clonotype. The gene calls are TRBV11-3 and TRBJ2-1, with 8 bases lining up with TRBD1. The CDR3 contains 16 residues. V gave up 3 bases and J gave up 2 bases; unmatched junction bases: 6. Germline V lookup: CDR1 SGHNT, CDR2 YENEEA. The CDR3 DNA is TGTGCCAGCAGCTTCTCGACACAGGGGGCCTACAATGAGCAGTTCTTC. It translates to CASSFSTQGAYNEQFF.

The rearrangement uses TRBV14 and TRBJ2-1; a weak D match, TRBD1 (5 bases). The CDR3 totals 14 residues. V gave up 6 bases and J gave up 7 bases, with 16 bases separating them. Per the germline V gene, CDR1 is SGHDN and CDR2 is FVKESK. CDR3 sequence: CASRGERFGNEQFF. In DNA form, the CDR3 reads TGTGCCAGCAGAGGGGAACGTTTTGGGAATGAGCAGTTCTTC.

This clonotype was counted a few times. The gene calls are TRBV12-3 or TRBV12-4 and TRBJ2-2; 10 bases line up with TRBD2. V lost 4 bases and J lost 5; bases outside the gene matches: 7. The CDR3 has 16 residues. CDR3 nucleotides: TGTGCCAGCAGTTCAAATAGCGGGAGGAGGACCGGGGAGCTGTTTTTT. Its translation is CASSSNSGRRTGELFF.

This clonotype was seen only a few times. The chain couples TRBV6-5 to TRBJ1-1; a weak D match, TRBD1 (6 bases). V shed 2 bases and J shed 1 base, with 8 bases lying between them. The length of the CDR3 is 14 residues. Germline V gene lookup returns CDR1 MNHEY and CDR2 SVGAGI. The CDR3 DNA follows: TGTGCCAGCAGTTACGGGGACACGAACACTGAAGCTTTCTTT. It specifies CASSYGDTNTEAFF.

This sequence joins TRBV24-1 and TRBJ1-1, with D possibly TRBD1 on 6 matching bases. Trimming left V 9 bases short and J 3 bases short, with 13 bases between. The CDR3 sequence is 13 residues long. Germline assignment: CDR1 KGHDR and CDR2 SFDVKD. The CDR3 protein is CATQRQAYTEAFF. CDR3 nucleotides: TGTGCCACCCAGCGACAGGCTTACACTGAAGCTTTCTTT.

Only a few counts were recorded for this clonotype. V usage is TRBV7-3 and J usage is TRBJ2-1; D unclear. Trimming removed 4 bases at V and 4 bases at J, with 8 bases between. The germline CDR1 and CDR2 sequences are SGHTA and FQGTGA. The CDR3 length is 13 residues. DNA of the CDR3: TGTGCCAGCAGCTCCTCCGATTACAATGAGCAGTTCTTC. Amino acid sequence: CASSSSDYNEQFF.

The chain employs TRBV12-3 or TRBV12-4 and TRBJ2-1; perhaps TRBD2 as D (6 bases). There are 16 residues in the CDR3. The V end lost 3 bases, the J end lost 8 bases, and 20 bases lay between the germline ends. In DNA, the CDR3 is TGTGCCAGCAGTTTCCCGCGGACTATTGCGAGGGATGAGCAGTTCTTC. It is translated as CASSFPRTIARDEQFF.

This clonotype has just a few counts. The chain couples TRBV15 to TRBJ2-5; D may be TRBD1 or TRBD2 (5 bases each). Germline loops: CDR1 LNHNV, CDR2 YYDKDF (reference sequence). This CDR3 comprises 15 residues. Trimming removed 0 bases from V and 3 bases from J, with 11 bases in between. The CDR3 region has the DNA TGTGCCACCAGCAGAGAACCGGGGCTAAAAGAGACCCAGTACTTC. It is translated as CATSREPGLKETQYF.

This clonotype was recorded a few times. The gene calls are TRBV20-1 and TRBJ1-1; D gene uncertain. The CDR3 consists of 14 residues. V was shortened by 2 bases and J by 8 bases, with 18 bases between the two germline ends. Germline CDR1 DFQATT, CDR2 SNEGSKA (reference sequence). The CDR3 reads CSARSELGKYEAFF. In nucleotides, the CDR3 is TGCAGTGCTAGATCGGAGTTAGGGAAATACGAAGCTTTCTTT.

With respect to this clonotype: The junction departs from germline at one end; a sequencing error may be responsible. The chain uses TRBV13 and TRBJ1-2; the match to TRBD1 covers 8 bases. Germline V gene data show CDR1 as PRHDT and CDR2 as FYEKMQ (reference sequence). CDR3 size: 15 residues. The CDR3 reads CASSVNRGANYGCTF. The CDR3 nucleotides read TGTGCCAGCAGCGTGAACAGGGGGGCTAACTATGGCTGCACCTTC.

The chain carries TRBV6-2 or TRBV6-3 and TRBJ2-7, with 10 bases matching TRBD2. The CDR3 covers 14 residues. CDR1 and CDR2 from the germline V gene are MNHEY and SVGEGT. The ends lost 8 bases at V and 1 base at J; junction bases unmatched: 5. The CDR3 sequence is CASYGLAESYEQYF. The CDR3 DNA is TGTGCCAGCTACGGACTAGCGGAGTCCTACGAGCAGTACTTC.